The 5 T cell receptor beta chains below were found in one sample sequenced in a study of shared clonotypes between healthy human individuals. Repertoires were generated with immunoSEQ multiplex PCR, while TCRdb's copy carries only in-frame clones and drops some. The sample yields approximately 2.5 million clones, roughly 93% seen once. Sequencing was performed on naive CD4+ T cells from PBMCs. Subset defined: CD45RA+ positively selected. Receptors were obtained from a man aged 18 to 30 in good health. Some clones in this sample may be carry-over from other donors' samples.

The chain has TRBV21-1 and TRBJ2-2; TRBD1, the table's D call, was not compared with the DNA. TRBV21-1 is labeled a pseudogene. The CDR3 is 17 amino acids. The DNA for the CDR3 is TGTGCCAGCAGCAAAGTCAGCATGGGGCCAGGAACCGGGGAGCTGTTTTTT. It codes for CASSKVSMGPGTGELFF.

Note on this clone: At the DNA level, this CDR3 is encoded by other sequences in the same sample as well. The chain uses TRBV5-1 and TRBJ1-1; the match to TRBD1 covers 10 bases. CDR3 length: 14 amino acids. Germline assignment: CDR1 SGHRS and CDR2 YFSETQ. V shed 5 bases, J shed 1 base, and the junction held 2 bases outside the gene matches. The CDR3 DNA reads TGCGCCAGCAGTAGGACAGGGGGGAACACTGAAGCTTTCTTT. Translating it yields CASSRTGGNTEAFF.

The J gene is TRBJ2-7, the V gene TRBV7-6; 9 bases map to TRBD1. The CDR3 sequence is 17 residues long. The ends lost 4 bases at V and 7 bases at J; junction bases unmatched: 17. Germline CDR1 SGHVS, CDR2 FNYEAQ. CDR3 amino acids: CASSSLGQGSSSGEQYF. The CDR3 DNA reads as TGTGCCAGCAGCTCATTGGGACAGGGCTCCTCGAGTGGGGAGCAGTACTTC.

The chain uses TRBV5-1 and TRBJ1-1; maybe TRBD1 (6 bases). Trimming cost V 4 bases and J 5 bases, with 18 bases left between them. CDR3 length equals 15 residues. Germline CDR1 is SGHRS and CDR2 is YFSETQ. The CDR3 nucleotides are TGCGCCAGCAGCACAGAAGGGGGGCGCAGGACTGAAGCTTTCTTT. This gives the protein CASSTEGGRRTEAFF.

The chain employs TRBV6-6 and TRBJ2-2; 10 bases align to TRBD2. The CDR3 consists of 15 residues. The germline V gene has CDR1 MNHNY and CDR2 SVGAGI (reference sequence). V shed 6 bases and J 6 bases; nucleotides not matched to a gene: 7. The CDR3 here is CASRPGTSVSGELFF. CDR3 DNA: TGTGCCAGCAGGCCCGGGACTAGCGTCTCCGGGGAGCTGTTTTTT.